The clone carrying this T cell receptor (beta chain) was detected ten times or more. The antigen remains undetermined. The sample belongs to a study of cytotoxic CD8 clonotypes in ibrutinib-treated CLL. Across the study: After median approximately 70 months, about 14 stayed in remission, approximately 12 progressed; responses approximately 24 partial, 2 complete.

The CDR3 length is 15 residues. Trimming shortened V by 0 bases and J by 0 bases, and 6 bases separated the two germline ends. From germline, CDR1 is LGHNA and CDR2 YSLEER. Here immunoSEQ multiplex PCR was the method, and the copy in TCRdb shows in-frame clones only, minus some. The repertoire consists of about 60,000 clones, with about 54% occurring once and the leading ten covering roughly a quarter. Study-level points and caveats: Few clonotypes were public, and these shrank or held steady under treatment.

This clonotype was obtained from a human donor with chronic lymphocytic leukemia. V and J are TRBV4-3 and TRBJ1-5; D remains unclear. This specimen consisted of PBMCs, obtained at disease progression, from a patient treated with ibrutinib. This CDR3 is CASSQDMNSNQPQHF. DNA of the CDR3: TGCGCCAGCAGCCAAGACATGAATAGCAATCAGCCCCAGCATTTT.